This is a list of T cell receptor beta chains from one sample in a study of blood T cell repertoires in COVID-19. The protocol was immunoSEQ multiplex PCR, while the TCRdb copy is restricted to in-frame clones and leaves out a portion. This table holds about 430,000 clones, about 87% found once. The material sequenced was peripheral blood. The receptors originated from a man in his late teens or twenties with COVID-19, enrolled during active disease. Each CDR3 is given with its conserved first and last residue. A D gene is named only where the DNA matches it firmly. Clone size appears in some rows only: once, few, many, or a class for an expanded clone.

CSVLSPGTGELFF | TGCAGCGTTCTAAGTCCCGGGACCGGGGAGCTGTTTTTT | TRBV29-1 | 13 | . | TRBJ2-2 | .
CAISAGAPEEKLFF | TGTGCCATCAGTGCAGGGGCCCCCGAAGAAAAACTGTTTTTT | TRBV10-3 | 14 | . | TRBJ1-4 | .
CASSRDRIFMDTEAFF | TGTGCCAGCAGTAGGGACAGAATTTTTATGGACACTGAAGCTTTCTTT | TRBV27 | 16 | TRBD1 | TRBJ1-1 | many
CASSQDTGNYGYTF | TGTGCCAGCAGCCAAGACACGGGGAACTATGGCTACACCTTC | TRBV3-1/TRBV3-2 | 14 | . | TRBJ1-2 | .
CASSDAGTDEQYF | TGTGCCAGCAGTGACGCAGGTACGGACGAGCAGTACTTC | TRBV2 | 13 | . | TRBJ2-7 | .
CASRPTGGGIGELFF | TGTGCCAGCAGGCCGACAGGGGGCGGGATCGGGGAGCTGTTTTTT | TRBV2 | 15 | TRBD1 | TRBJ2-2 | .
CASSYPPSGQETQYF | TGTGCCAGCAGTTACCCTCCCAGCGGGCAAGAGACCCAGTACTTC | TRBV6-6 | 15 | . | TRBJ2-5 | .
CASSFFPRGGISYEQYF | TGTGCCAGCAGCTTTTTTCCTCGTGGCGGCATCTCCTACGAGCAGTACTTC | TRBV12-1 | 17 | . | TRBJ2-7 | .
CASSKGIAAVSYNEQFF | TGTGCCAGCAGCAAAGGAATCGCCGCGGTTTCCTACAATGAGCAGTTCTTC | TRBV21-1 | 17 | . | TRBJ2-1 | .
CASSPTGISGNTIYF | TGCGCCAGCAGTCCTACAGGAATCTCTGGAAACACCATATATTTT | TRBV5-1 | 15 | . | TRBJ1-3 | .
CASSLGFGGELFF | TGTGCCAGCAGCTTAGGATTCGGCGGGGAGCTGTTTTTT | TRBV7-9 | 13 | . | TRBJ2-2 | .
CASSLGGRNNEQFF | TGTGCCAGCAGCTTGGGTGGGAGAAACAATGAGCAGTTCTTC | TRBV7-3 | 14 | . | TRBJ2-1 | .
CASSSEASAGYEQYF | TGTGCCAGCAGCTCGGAAGCTAGCGCGGGCTACGAGCAGTACTTC | TRBV7-8 | 15 | . | TRBJ2-7 | .
CASSQGAGDYGYTF | TGTGCCAGCAGCCAAGGGGCAGGGGACTATGGCTACACCTTC | TRBV6-6 | 14 | . | TRBJ1-2 | .
CASSQGTGESYEQYF | TGCGCCAGCAGCCAAGGGACAGGGGAGTCCTACGAGCAGTACTTC | TRBV4-1 | 15 | TRBD1 | TRBJ2-7 | .
CASSRSGEQYF | TGTGCCAGCAGCAGGAGCGGCGAGCAGTACTTC | TRBV5-8 | 11 | . | TRBJ2-7 | .
CASSEGDRGPNEQYF | TGTGCCAGCAGTGAAGGGGACAGGGGGCCCAACGAGCAGTACTTC | TRBV2 | 15 | TRBD1 | TRBJ2-7 | .
CATSDYRDEQFF | TGTGCCACCAGTGATTACCGGGATGAGCAGTTCTTC | TRBV24-1 | 12 | . | TRBJ2-1 | once
CASTQGPQPQHF | TGTGCCAGCACCCAGGGCCCTCAGCCCCAGCATTTT | TRBV5-8 | 12 | . | TRBJ1-5 | .
CASSEGAGGLGKLFF | TGTGCCAGCAGTGAAGGTGCGGGGGGATTAGGGAAACTGTTTTTT | TRBV6-1 | 15 | . | TRBJ1-4 | once
CASSYSDRGRSPLHF | TGTGCCAGCAGTTACTCAGACAGGGGCAGATCACCCCTCCACTTT | TRBV6-5 | 15 | TRBD1 | TRBJ1-6 | .
CASKGGGEYNEQFF | TGTGCCAGCAAAGGCGGCGGGGAATACAATGAGCAGTTCTTC | TRBV5-4 | 14 | . | TRBJ2-1 | .
CASSQALGPTAEAFF | TGTGCCAGCAGCCAAGCGTTGGGCCCAACCGCTGAAGCTTTCTTT | TRBV14 | 15 | . | TRBJ1-1 | .
CATSEATGGLTDTQYF | TGTGCCACCAGTGAGGCCACAGGGGGCCTCACAGATACGCAGTATTTT | TRBV24-1 | 16 | TRBD1 | TRBJ2-3 | .
CASSQLAGSAYNEQFF | TGTGCCAGCAGCCAATTAGCGGGATCAGCCTACAATGAGCAGTTCTTC | TRBV3-1/TRBV3-2 | 16 | TRBD2 | TRBJ2-1 | .
CASSQASGFGQGAFF | TGCGCCAGCAGCCAAGCGAGTGGGTTCGGACAGGGGGCTTTCTTT | TRBV4-1 | 15 | TRBD1 | TRBJ1-1 | .
CASSLNADNEQFF | TGTGCCAGCAGCTTGAATGCGGACAATGAGCAGTTCTTC | TRBV7-9 | 13 | . | TRBJ2-1 | .
CASSQDPEGVGYGYTF | TGTGCCAGCAGCCAAGATCCCGAGGGAGTTGGCTATGGCTACACCTTC | TRBV3-1/TRBV3-2 | 16 | . | TRBJ1-2 | .
CATSRDRQQETQYF | TGTGCCACCAGCAGAGATCGTCAGCAAGAGACCCAGTACTTC | TRBV15 | 14 | . | TRBJ2-5 | .
CASSPYRGPGGGDTQYF | TGTGCCAGCAGTCCTTACAGGGGGCCAGGGGGAGGAGATACGCAGTATTTT | TRBV2 | 17 | TRBD1 | TRBJ2-3 | .
CASNSLDRGTEAFF | TGTGCCAGCAACAGCCTGGACAGGGGCACTGAAGCTTTCTTT | TRBV6-5 | 14 | TRBD1 | TRBJ1-1 | .
CASSRDTSTGNTIYF | TGTGCCAGCAGCCGGGACACAAGCACTGGAAACACCATATATTTT | TRBV6-5 | 15 | . | TRBJ1-3 | .
CASSPPVEETQYF | TGTGCCAGCTCACCACCCGTTGAAGAGACCCAGTACTTC | TRBV18 | 13 | . | TRBJ2-5 | .